Presented here are 11 T cell receptor beta chains from one specimen sequenced in a study of T-cell reconstitution after alpha-beta-depleted transplantation in children. Unique molecular identifiers tagged the TCRbeta library. One entry per CDR3 protein results from TCRdb running MiXCR on the PCR reads. The sample lists about 90,000 distinct CDR3 sequences; 8% to 9% were seen once. This material consisted of PBMCs from the stem cell graft donor, taken from the stem cell graft. Receptors were obtained from a human donor who donated a stem cell graft to a child with congenital amegakaryocytic thrombocytopenia.

This clonotype was counted ten times or more. This chain uses TRBV4-1 with TRBJ1-2; 9 bases match TRBD1. The CDR3 contains 15 residues. Germline V CDR1 and CDR2: MGHRA, YSYEKL. V was pared by 1 base and J by 8 bases, with 8 bases of the junction left unmatched. CDR3 region: CASSQVRDRVGGYTF. The CDR3 bases are TGCGCCAGCAGCCAAGTCCGGGACAGGGTCGGCGGCTACACCTTC.

This clonotype was seen many times. The J gene is TRBJ1-1, the V gene TRBV10-3; D perhaps matches TRBD1 (6 bases). There are 13 residues in the CDR3. Between the trimmed V and J ends, which lost 6 bases and 2 bases, there was a span of 10 bases. CDR1 is ENHRY, CDR2 SYGVKD, per germline. As DNA, the CDR3 is TGTGCCATCAGCGCGACAGGAAACACTGAAGCTTTCTTT. Residues: CAISATGNTEAFF.

The V gene is TRBV2, the J gene TRBJ2-5; 8 nucleotides match TRBD2. The trim removed 0 bases at V and 5 bases at J, leaving 5 bases unmatched. The CDR3 contains 15 residues. Germline lookup yields CDR1 SNHLY and CDR2 FYNNEI. CDR3: CASSEAGQRGETQYF. The CDR3 bases are TGTGCCAGCAGTGAAGCTGGACAGCGGGGGGAGACCCAGTACTTC.

Many counts were recorded for this clonotype. This chain connects TRBV29-1 to TRBJ2-7, with D possibly being TRBD2 (6 bases). The CDR3 runs to 12 residues. V shed 7 bases and J shed 5 bases, with 15 bases lying between them. Germline V gives CDR1 SQVTM, CDR2 ANQGSEA. CDR3 bases: TGCAGCGCCGGGACTCCAGCCCACGAGCAGTACTTC. Translated, it gives CSAGTPAHEQYF.

Ten or more counts support this clonotype. The chain employs TRBV28 and TRBJ1-5; D is uncertain. This CDR3 is built from 12 residues. V gave up 5 bases and J gave up 3 bases, with 5 bases separating them. The germline gives CDR1 MDHEN, CDR2 SYDVKM. CDR3: CASSRNNQPQHF. The CDR3 nucleotides read TGTGCCAGCAGTCGGAACAATCAGCCCCAGCATTTT.

This clonotype was picked up many times. The rearrangement joins TRBV2 to TRBJ1-5, with 12 bases aligning to TRBD1. V shed 3 bases, J shed 6 bases, and the junction held 6 bases outside the gene matches. This CDR3 region has 16 residues. The germline gives CDR1 SNHLY, CDR2 FYNNEI. In DNA, the CDR3 is TGTGCCAGCAGTGACTCCGGGACAGGGGGCAGTCAGCCCCAGCATTTT. Encoded protein: CASSDSGTGGSQPQHF.

This clonotype was detected ten times or more. CDR3 sequence reads: CATRKGTEAFF. The CDR3 DNA sequence: TGTGCCACCCGGAAAGGGACTGAAGCTTTCTTT. The chain combines TRBV24-1 with TRBJ1-1; the D is unclear. Germline CDR1 and CDR2: KGHDR and SFDVKD. This CDR3 has 11 amino acids. Trimming removed 9 bases at V and 5 bases at J, with 9 bases between.

This clonotype was counted many times. The chain is built from TRBV6-5 and TRBJ1-2; D perhaps matches TRBD1 (6 bases). The CDR3 is made up of 11 amino acids. Per the germline V gene, CDR1 is MNHEY and CDR2 is SVGAGI. V was cut by 6 bases and J by 8 bases, with 10 bases left in between. This CDR3 reads CASSQGRGYTF. DNA of the CDR3: TGTGCCAGCAGCCAGGGGAGGGGCTACACCTTC.

This clonotype was counted at least ten times. This chain connects TRBV7-9 to TRBJ2-1, with 7 bases lining up with TRBD1. With V trimmed by 5 bases and J by 8 bases, 15 bases remained unmatched. Germline V gives CDR1 SEHNR, CDR2 FQNEAQ (reference sequence). The CDR3 sequence is 16 residues long. CDR3 DNA: TGTGCCAGCAGCGGGGGCTCAGGGGGACCAGGAGATGAGCAGTTCTTC. Translation gives CASSGGSGGPGDEQFF. The variable domain in full, completed from reference TRBV7-9 and TRBJ2-1, reads DTGVSQNPRHKITKRGQNVTFRCDPISEHNRLYWYRQTLGQGPEFLTYFQNEAQLEKSRLLSDRFSAERPKGSFSTLEIQRTEQGDSAMYLCASSGGSGGPGDEQFFGPGTRLTVL.

This clonotype was counted ten times or more. The chain carries TRBV15 and TRBJ2-3; no clear D gene. CDR1 and CDR2 (germline): LNHNV, YYDKDF (reference sequence). The V end was cut by 3 bases, the J end by 5 bases, with 9 bases between. CDR3 length: 13 amino acids. In DNA, the CDR3 is TGTGCCACCAGCAGCAAGATGGAAGATACGCAGTATTTT. Its protein product is CATSSKMEDTQYF.

At least ten counts were recorded for this clonotype. This rearrangement joins TRBV5-1 to TRBJ2-1; possible D gene TRBD2, 5 bases. V was clipped by 4 bases and J by 15 bases, with 20 bases between them. The CDR3 is 13 residues long. CDR1 is SGHRS, CDR2 YFSETQ, per germline. Here the CDR3 DNA reads TGCGCCAGCAGCGTGGAGGACGGCGGCCGGCTGTTCTTC. As protein: CASSVEDGGRLFF.